This T cell receptor (beta chain) stems from a study of OX40 agonist ivuxolimab in advanced cancers. About the study: The diagnoses of dose-escalation patients were hepatocellular carcinoma, melanoma, renal cell or head and neck cancer. Whole-study results and caveats: Not determined was the antigen specificity of the expanded peripheral T cells.

Libraries were prepared by immunoSEQ multiplex PCR; TCRdb keeps only in-frame clonotypes and omits some of them. The data show roughly 49,000 clones, under 90% seen once. This clone was recorded at least ten times. Antigen specificity is unknown. This sample includes further DNA sequences coding for the same CDR3. CDR3 size: 14 residues. Trimming took off 2 bases at V and 4 bases at J, with 8 bases between the two ends. The germline gives CDR1 MNHNY, CDR2 SVGAGI (reference sequence). This sequence was found in an adult with an advanced solid tumor such as melanoma, head and neck, liver or kidney cancer. Sequences were derived from CD4+ or CD8+ T cells sorted from blood, sampled in a trial of the OX40 agonist ivuxolimab. The genes are TRBV6-6 and TRBJ1-4; D gene uncertain. The CDR3 spells CASSYPGNNEKLFF. In DNA form, the CDR3 reads TGTGCCAGCAGTTACCCCGGGAATAATGAAAAACTGTTTTTT.